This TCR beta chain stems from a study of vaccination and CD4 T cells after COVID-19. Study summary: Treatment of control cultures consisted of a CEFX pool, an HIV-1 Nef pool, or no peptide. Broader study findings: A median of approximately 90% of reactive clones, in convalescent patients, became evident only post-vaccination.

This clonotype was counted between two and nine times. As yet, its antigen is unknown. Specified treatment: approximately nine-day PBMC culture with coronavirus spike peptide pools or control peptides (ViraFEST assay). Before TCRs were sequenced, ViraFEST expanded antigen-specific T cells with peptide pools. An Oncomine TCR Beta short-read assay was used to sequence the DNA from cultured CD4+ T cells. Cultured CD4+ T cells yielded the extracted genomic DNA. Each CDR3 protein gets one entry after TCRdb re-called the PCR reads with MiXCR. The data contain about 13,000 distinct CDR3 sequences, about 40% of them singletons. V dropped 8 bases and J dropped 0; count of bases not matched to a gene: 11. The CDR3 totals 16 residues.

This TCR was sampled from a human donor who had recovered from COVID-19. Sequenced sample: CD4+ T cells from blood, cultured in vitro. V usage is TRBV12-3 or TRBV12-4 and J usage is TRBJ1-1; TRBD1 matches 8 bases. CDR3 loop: CASRTGLGDLNTEAFF. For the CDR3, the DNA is TGTGCCAGCCGGACAGGGTTAGGGGACTTGAACACTGAAGCTTTCTTT.